The rows below give T cell receptor beta chains drawn from one sample of a study of shared clonotypes between healthy human individuals. Repertoires were generated with immunoSEQ multiplex PCR, while TCRdb's copy carries only in-frame clones and drops some. Counted here are around 640,000 clones, 95% to 97% occurring once; the ten biggest clones make up roughly 0.1%. Sequencing used naive CD8+ T cells sorted from blood. Receptors originate from a woman aged 25 to 45 in good health. CDR3s include the opening cysteine and the closing phenylalanine or tryptophan. Each record gives: D gene, J gene, V gene, clone size, CDR3 protein, CDR3 DNA. A D gene is named only where the DNA matches it firmly. Clone size is not always given. Where it is, it says once, few, many or a class for expanded clones.

NA TRBJ1-5 TRBV7-6 NA CASSLGGFGNQPQHF TGTGCCAGCAGCTTAGGGGGATTCGGCAATCAGCCCCAGCATTTT
TRBD2 TRBJ2-2 TRBV7-9 NA CASSLGLAGELFF TGTGCCAGCAGTTTGGGACTAGCCGGGGAGCTGTTTTTT
TRBD2 TRBJ2-1 TRBV9 NA CASSVAGLAGSLAYNEQFF TGTGCCAGCAGCGTAGCGGGACTAGCGGGATCGTTAGCCTACAATGAGCAGTTCTTC
NA TRBJ2-3 TRBV7-3 NA CASSLTLGEDTQYF TGTGCCAGCAGCTTAACGCTGGGAGAAGATACGCAGTATTTT
NA TRBJ2-6 TRBV29-1 NA CSVKGPGANVLTF TGCAGCGTTAAAGGTCCTGGGGCCAACGTCCTGACTTTC
TRBD1 TRBJ1-5 TRBV6-5 once CASGTGAHQPQHF TGTGCCAGTGGGACAGGTGCCCATCAGCCCCAGCATTTT
NA TRBJ2-7 TRBV27 NA CASSLSGVVGEQYF TGTGCCAGCAGTTTATCCGGGGTCGTCGGCGAGCAGTACTTC
NA TRBJ2-7 TRBV16 NA CASSQLGGEQYF TGTGCCAGCAGCCAATTGGGAGGCGAGCAGTACTTC
NA TRBJ2-1 TRBV19 NA CASSIDSVKVSYNEQFF TGTGCCAGTAGTATAGACTCCGTTAAGGTGAGCTACAATGAGCAGTTCTTC
TRBD2 TRBJ2-7 TRBV29-1 NA CSVEGLAGRPRYEQYF TGCAGCGTTGAGGGCCTAGCGGGACGGCCGCGTTACGAGCAGTACTTC
NA TRBJ1-6 TRBV6-5 NA CASSYSEGNSPLHF TGTGCCAGCAGTTACTCTGAGGGGAATTCACCCCTCCACTTT
NA TRBJ1-5 TRBV19 NA CASSIEGRFSNQPQHF TGTGCCAGTAGTATAGAGGGACGGTTCAGCAATCAGCCCCAGCATTTT
NA TRBJ2-7 TRBV27 NA CASSSSGGSLREQYF TGTGCCAGCAGTTCCTCTGGGGGGAGCCTAAGGGAGCAGTACTTC
NA TRBJ2-2 TRBV9 NA CASSVWGLHTGELFF TGTGCCAGCAGCGTCTGGGGTCTGCACACCGGGGAGCTGTTTTTT
NA TRBJ2-7 TRBV27 NA CASGAGVTYEQYF TGTGCCAGCGGAGCAGGTGTCACCTACGAGCAGTACTTC
NA TRBJ2-3 TRBV28 once CASSQAGSNTQYF TGTGCCAGCAGTCAAGCGGGCTCCAATACGCAGTATTTT